The present T cell receptor beta chain was sequenced within a study of T cell responses to AZD1222 COVID-19 vaccine. A few counts support this clone. Antigen specificity is unknown. CDR1 is LNHDA, CDR2 SQIVND, per germline (reference sequence). V lost 2 bases and J 2 bases, leaving 9 bases between the germline ends. CDR3 length equals 14 residues. TCRdb's table, derived via immunoSEQ multiplex PCR, lists solely in-frame clones and lacks some. Of some 150,000 clones in the sample, about 93% were seen once. Findings and caveats of the study: Among the donors, most were white British and more were female, and clonal diversity was possibly underestimated. Of spike-specific TCRs, nearly half reportedly target regions left unmutated in variants. Vaccination with two AZD1222 doses was followed by a rise in Spike-specific TCR breadth and depth.

This chain uses TRBV19 with TRBJ2-5; D is undetermined. The sequences come from peripheral blood, collected on day 0 of MenACWY control vaccination. The sequence was obtained from an adult in good health. The CDR3 spells CASSIRNRQETQYF. DNA for the CDR3: TGTGCCAGTAGTATAAGGAACAGACAAGAGACCCAGTACTTC.